These 20 T cell receptor beta chains were sequenced from one sample in a study (dated by TCRdb to 2015 to 2017). The library was made by 5' RACE. The listed sequencing device is Illumina MiSeq. The public reads were reanalyzed by TCRdb: fastp trimming at Q25, MiXCR alignment, in-frame beta chains only. CDR3 protein duplicates are merged, each entry listing the most common genes and DNA. Within this sample are 60,000 to 65,000 distinct CDR3 sequences, with about 20% of them counted one time only. The top ten constitute approximately 3.1% of the sample. Source material: memory CD4+ T cells sorted from a lymph node. According to the study, the label for this sample's cell subset or site signals: memory CD4+ T cells, CD4+CD45RO+CD25-. These receptors originate from a female donor with breast cancer.

A few counts support this clonotype. The gene calls are TRBV7-2 and TRBJ1-6, with D unresolved. CDR1 and CDR2 from the germline V gene are SGHTA and FQGNSA. This CDR3 has 14 amino acids. V shed 1 base and J shed 10 bases, with 11 bases lying between them. This CDR3 is CASSLVEGYSPLHF. CDR3 in DNA: TGTGCCAGCAGCTTAGTGGAGGGTTACTCACCCCTCCACTTT.

The genes are TRBV7-9 and TRBJ2-2; D gene uncertain. The CDR3 is 15 amino acids. CDR1 is SEHNR, CDR2 FQNEAQ, per germline (reference sequence). The ends were cut back, 1 base at V and 1 base at J, with 7 bases in the middle. In DNA form, the CDR3 reads TGTGCCAGCAGCTTAGAGCGCCTGAACACCGGGGAGCTGTTTTTT. This encodes CASSLERLNTGELFF.

The rearrangement joins TRBV5-1 to TRBJ2-7, with D hard to call. Germline V gene data show CDR1 as SGHRS and CDR2 as YFSETQ. Trimming took off 1 base at V and 3 bases at J, with 11 bases between the two ends. The CDR3 extends over 14 amino acids. This CDR3 is CASSLYAENYEQYF. The CDR3 bases are TGCGCCAGCAGCTTGTACGCGGAAAACTACGAGCAGTACTTC.

This clonotype was counted between two and nine times. Mismatch with germline at one junction end may stem from a read error. The chain couples TRBV4-1 to TRBJ1-2, with 7 bases matching TRBD1. The CDR3 length is 15 residues. The V gene's germline CDR1 is MGHRA and CDR2 YSYEKL. This chain's CDR3 is CANSHLRGQFYGYTF. The CDR3 coding sequence is TGCGCCAACAGCCACCTAAGGGGGCAGTTCTATGGCTACACCTTC.

This clonotype was seen many times. This sequence joins TRBV6-5 and TRBJ1-2, with D tentatively TRBD1 (5 bases). The CDR3 loop spans 14 amino acids. V lost 5 bases and J 8 bases, leaving 18 bases between the germline ends. The V gene's germline CDR1 is MNHEY and CDR2 SVGAGI. The CDR3 sequence is CASSTDSGPQGYTF. The CDR3 DNA reads as TGTGCCAGCAGTACCGATTCAGGGCCCCAGGGCTACACCTTC.

This clonotype was counted many times. The genes are TRBV29-1 and TRBJ2-3; 10 bases line up with TRBD2. The CDR3 is made up of 16 amino acids. Germline assignment: CDR1 SQVTM and CDR2 ANQGSEA. V lost 7 bases, J lost 2 bases, and 12 bases stayed unmatched. DNA of the CDR3: TGCAGCGCCCGGAATGAACTAGCGGGAATCACAGATACGCAGTATTTT. Encoded protein: CSARNELAGITDTQYF.

Only a few counts were recorded for this clonotype. J is TRBJ2-7 and V is TRBV10-3; D is uncertain. The CDR3 covers 12 residues. In germline, CDR1 is ENHRY, CDR2 SYGVKD. V lost 3 bases and J lost 2, with 5 bases in between. CDR3 loop: CAISDAAYEQYF. The CDR3 DNA reads as TGTGCCATCAGTGATGCAGCCTACGAGCAGTACTTC.

The gene calls are TRBV5-6 and TRBJ2-1; 7 positions match TRBD1. The J segment lost 5 bases and the V segment lost 7 bases, leaving 6 bases of the junction unmatched. The CDR3 spans 13 residues. In germline, CDR1 is SGHDT, CDR2 YYEEEE. The CDR3 DNA reads TGTGCCAGCCAAAGGGGGCCCAACAATGAGCAGTTCTTC. It yields the protein CASQRGPNNEQFF.

The chain links TRBV5-1 to TRBJ2-7, with 8 bases matching TRBD1. Germline CDR1 SGHRS, CDR2 YFSETQ. J gave up 5 bases and V 6 bases, and 16 bases lay outside the gene matches. The CDR3 extends over 16 amino acids. CDR3 sequence: CASNAFGTGLTNEQYF. In nucleotides, the CDR3 is TGCGCCAGCAACGCCTTCGGGACAGGTTTGACCAACGAGCAGTACTTC. The whole variable domain, filled in from reference TRBV5-1 and TRBJ2-7, reads KAGVTQTPRYLIKTRGQQVTLSCSPISGHRSVSWYQQTPGQGLQFLFEYFSETQRNKGNFPGRFSGRQFSNSRSEMNVSTLELGDSALYLCASNAFGTGLTNEQYFGPGTRLTVT.

This chain joins TRBV7-9 and TRBJ1-1; TRBD1 is a possible D gene (6 bases). Looked up from germline, CDR1 is SEHNR and CDR2 is FQNEAQ (reference sequence). Trimming stripped 7 bases from V and 2 bases from J, with 17 bases between. The CDR3 loop spans 15 amino acids. The CDR3 reads CASNPGAGGNTEAFF. DNA for the CDR3: TGTGCCAGCAACCCCGGAGCGGGGGGCAACACTGAAGCTTTCTTT.

This clonotype has a single count. The rearrangement joins TRBV4-3 to TRBJ2-7; perhaps TRBD1 as D (6 bases). V was shortened by 1 base and J by 4 bases, with 8 bases between the two germline ends. The germline V gene has CDR1 LGHNA and CDR2 YSLEER. The CDR3 sequence is 13 residues long. DNA for the CDR3: TGCGCCAGCAGCCAAGTAAGGGGGTACGAGCAGTACTTC. Amino acid sequence: CASSQVRGYEQYF.

The sample holds many counts of this clonotype. This chain uses TRBV5-1 with TRBJ2-3; perhaps TRBD2 as D (5 bases). The germline V gene has CDR1 SGHRS and CDR2 YFSETQ. V was pared by 3 bases and J by 4 bases, with 9 bases between. This CDR3 is 13 amino acids long. The CDR3 DNA reads as TGCGCCAGCAGCTCGGAGGTGGCAGATACGCAGTATTTT. Translated: CASSSEVADTQYF.

Comment on this clonotype: One end of the junction fails to match germline, which may point to a read error. The chain employs TRBV5-1 and TRBJ1-1; D is perhaps TRBD1 (5 bases). The CDR3 loop spans 13 amino acids. CDR1 is SGHRS, CDR2 YFSETQ, per germline. In DNA, the CDR3 is TGCGCCAGCGGCCGACAGATCCGAACTGAAGCTCTCTTT. Translating gives CASGRQIRTEALF.

With respect to this clonotype: Mismatch with germline at one junction end may stem from a read error. This sequence joins TRBV5-1 and TRBJ2-6; 7 bases agree with TRBD1. The CDR3 consists of 16 residues. In germline, CDR1 is SGHRS, CDR2 YFSETQ. The CDR3 here is CACRGIHDSGANVLTF. CDR3 coding DNA: TGCGCCTGCAGGGGGATCCACGACTCTGGGGCCAACGTCCTGACTTTC.

This clonotype was seen repeatedly, ten times or more. The chain joins TRBV4-1 to TRBJ1-3; no reliable D call. Per germline, CDR1 MGHRA and CDR2 YSYEKL. The length of the CDR3 is 17 residues. V lost 4 bases to trimming and J lost 3 bases, with 19 bases between them. This CDR3 is CASSRGGVALRGNTIYF. The DNA for the CDR3 is TGCGCCAGCAGCCGAGGCGGGGTCGCATTGCGTGGAAACACCATATATTTT.

By share of the sample, this clonotype is medium-sized (0.01 to 0.1%). The chain links TRBV20-1 to TRBJ1-5, with 7 bases identical to TRBD1. Germline loops: CDR1 DFQATT, CDR2 SNEGSKA (reference sequence). The CDR3 is 13 amino acids. V lost 4 bases, J lost 6 bases, and 6 bases stayed unmatched. Here the CDR3 reads CSAIVQGGQPQHF. DNA of the CDR3: TGCAGTGCTATTGTTCAGGGGGGTCAGCCCCAGCATTTT.

This clonotype was detected only a few times. A read error may produce the germline difference seen at one junction end. This chain links TRBV7-2 with TRBJ1-2; no clear D. CDR1 is SGHTA and CDR2 is FQGNSA in the germline V gene. The CDR3 is 12 amino acids. The chain's CDR3 is CASSFQNGPPAF. CDR3 bases: TGTGCCAGCAGCTTTCAAAACGGTCCTCCCGCCTTC.

The gene calls are TRBV18 and TRBJ2-3; D gene ambiguous. CDR3 size: 14 residues. The V end lost 8 bases, the J end lost 4 bases, and 16 bases lay between the germline ends. Per the germline V gene, CDR1 is KGHSH and CDR2 is LQKENI. In DNA, the CDR3 is TGTGCCAGCCTTCAATTCGACCCACCAGATACGCAGTATTTT. Encoded protein: CASLQFDPPDTQYF.

This chain joins TRBV7-2 and TRBJ2-1; 8 nucleotides match TRBD2. Trimming at V came to 5 bases and at J to 5 bases, leaving 8 bases not matched to a gene. Germline V gene data show CDR1 as SGHTA and CDR2 as FQGNSA. The CDR3 covers 15 residues. The CDR3 here is CASSPVTSGHNEQFF. The CDR3 coding sequence is TGTGCCAGCAGCCCCGTAACTAGCGGCCACAATGAGCAGTTCTTC.

CDR3 in DNA: TGTGCCAGCAGCTTGGACGGAAGAATCACAGATACGCAGTATTTT. This encodes CASSLDGRITDTQYF. The V gene is TRBV5-5, the J gene TRBJ2-3; D is unresolved. The V gene's germline CDR1 is SGHKS and CDR2 YYEKEE (reference sequence). The CDR3 is 15 residues long. Deletions cut 0 bases from V and 2 bases from J, with 10 bases between.